This note documents a single T cell receptor beta chain sequence. Unique molecular identifiers were incorporated during preparation of the TCRbeta library. TCRdb called the PCR reads again in MiXCR, with one record for every CDR3 protein. The sample lists 490,000 or so distinct CDR3 sequences; approximately 13% were seen once. This specimen belongs to a study of T-cell reconstitution after alpha-beta-depleted transplantation in children. Germline V gives CDR1 DFQATT, CDR2 SNEGSKA (reference sequence). V lost 3 bases and J 2 bases, leaving 15 bases between the germline ends. This CDR3 spans 15 amino acids.

The chain carries TRBV20-1 and TRBJ2-3; possible D gene TRBD2, 6 bases. The sequence was obtained from a human donor who donated a stem cell graft to a child with combined immunodeficiency. The source material was PBMCs from the stem cell graft donor, sampled from the stem cell graft. CDR3 bases: TGCAGTGCTAGTTATCGGGGAGGTTACACAGATACGCAGTATTTT. Encoded protein: CSASYRGGYTDTQYF.